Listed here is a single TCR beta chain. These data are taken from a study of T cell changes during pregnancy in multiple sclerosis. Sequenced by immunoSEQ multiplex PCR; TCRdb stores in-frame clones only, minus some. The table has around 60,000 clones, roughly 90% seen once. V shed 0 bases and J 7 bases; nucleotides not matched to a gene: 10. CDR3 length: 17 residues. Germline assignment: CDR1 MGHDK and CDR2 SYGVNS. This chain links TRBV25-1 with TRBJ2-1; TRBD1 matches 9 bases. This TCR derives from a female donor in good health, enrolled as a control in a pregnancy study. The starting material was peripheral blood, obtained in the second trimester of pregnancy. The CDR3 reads CASSEYIGQGFVNEQFF. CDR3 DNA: TGTGCCAGCAGTGAATATATTGGACAGGGGTTTGTAAATGAGCAGTTCTTC.